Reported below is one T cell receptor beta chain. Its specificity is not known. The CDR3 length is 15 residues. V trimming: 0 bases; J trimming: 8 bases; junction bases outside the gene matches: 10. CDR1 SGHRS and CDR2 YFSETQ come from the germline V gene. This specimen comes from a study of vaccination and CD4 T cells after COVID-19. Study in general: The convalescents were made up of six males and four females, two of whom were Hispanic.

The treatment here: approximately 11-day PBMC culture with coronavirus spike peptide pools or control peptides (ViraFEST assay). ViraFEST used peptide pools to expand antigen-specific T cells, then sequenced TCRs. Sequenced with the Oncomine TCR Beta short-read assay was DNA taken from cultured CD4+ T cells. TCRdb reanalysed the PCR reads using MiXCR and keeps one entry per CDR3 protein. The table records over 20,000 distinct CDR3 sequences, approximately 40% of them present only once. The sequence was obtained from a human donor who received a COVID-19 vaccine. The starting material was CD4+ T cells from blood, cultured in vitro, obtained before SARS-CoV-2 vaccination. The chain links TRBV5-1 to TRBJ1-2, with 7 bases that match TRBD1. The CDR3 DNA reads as TGCGCCAGCAGCTTGGTGGGCAGGGGGACGGGAGGCTACACCTTC. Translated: CASSLVGRGTGGYTF.